Listed here are 31 T cell receptor beta chains from one sample, sequenced in a study of blood T cell repertoires in COVID-19 (dated by TCRdb to 2019 to 2021). The library was generated by the immunoSEQ multiplex PCR assay. TCRdb provides this immuneACCESS table in a form limited to in-frame rearrangements. Some clones are lacking; in checked studies, under half of them reflect an unresolved V gene, and why the rest are absent is not known. The table for this sample lists a few hundred thousand clones; 86% of them were counted only once. Together, the top ten hold about 3% of the sample. Sequencing was performed on peripheral blood. Receptors were obtained from a woman aged 25 to 39 with active or convalescent COVID-19.

The CDR3 protein is CASSHELSDEQFF. CDR3 nucleotide sequence: TGTGCCAGCAGTCATGAACTCAGCGATGAGCAGTTCTTC. The gene calls are TRBV7-3 and TRBJ2-1; D unclear. The CDR3 is made up of 13 amino acids. V lost 6 bases and J lost 8, with 14 bases in between. Germline V gene lookup returns CDR1 SGHTA and CDR2 FQGTGA. Full variable domain (missing parts from reference TRBV7-3 and TRBJ2-1): GAGVSQTPSNKVTEKGKYVELRCDPISGHTALYWYRQSLGQGPEFLIYFQGTGAADDSGLPNDRFFAVRPEGSVSTLKIQRTERGDSAVYLCASSHELSDEQFFGPGTRLTVL.

The chain recombines TRBV3-1 (or the pseudogene TRBV3-2) with TRBJ1-6; TRBD1 is a possible D gene (5 bases). The length of the CDR3 is 13 residues. V lost 4 bases, J lost 9 bases, and 10 bases lay in between. The germline V gene has CDR1 LGHDT and CDR2 YNNKEL (reference sequence). This chain's CDR3 is CASSRLGGSPLHF. DNA for the CDR3: TGTGCCAGCAGCCGCCTCGGGGGTTCACCCCTCCACTTT.

This clone has only one observation. The rearrangement joins TRBV30 to TRBJ1-5; TRBD1 agrees at 9 bases. In germline, CDR1 is GTSNPN, CDR2 SVGIG (reference sequence). The CDR3 loop spans 13 amino acids. J gave up 7 bases and V 2 bases, and 3 bases lay outside the gene matches. CDR3 nucleotides: TGTGCCTGGAGTAAGGACAGGGGCCAGCCCCAGCATTTT. It encodes CAWSKDRGQPQHF.

The chain couples TRBV11-2 to TRBJ2-5; 7 nucleotides match TRBD2. Unmatched junction bases numbered 9, after V lost 1 base and J lost 4 bases. Germline lookup yields CDR1 SGHAT and CDR2 FQNNGV. The CDR3 has 16 residues. This CDR3 is CASSLVGAGGGETQYF. CDR3 sequence (DNA): TGTGCCAGCAGCTTAGTGGGAGCTGGGGGGGGAGAGACCCAGTACTTC.

V and J are TRBV5-5 and TRBJ1-1, with D possibly TRBD1 on 6 matching bases. Per the germline V gene, CDR1 is SGHKS and CDR2 is YYEKEE (reference sequence). This CDR3 has 14 amino acids. V gave up 2 bases and J gave up 3 bases, with 11 bases separating them. CDR3 coding DNA: TGTGCCAGCAGCTTATTGAACAGGGACACTGAAGCTTTCTTT. Protein: CASSLLNRDTEAFF.

The chain is built from TRBV9 and TRBJ2-2; D remains unclear. V was cut by 2 bases and J by 1 base, with 6 bases left in between. The CDR3 has 14 residues. CDR1 and CDR2 from the germline V gene are SGDLS and YYNGEE. The CDR3 sequence: CASSVGGNTGELFF. Written as DNA, the CDR3 is TGTGCCAGCAGCGTCGGCGGGAACACCGGGGAGCTGTTTTTT. The full variable domain, rest sourced from reference TRBV9 and TRBJ2-2, is DSGVTQTPKHLITATGQRVTLRCSPRSGDLSVYWYQQSLDQGLQFLIQYYNGEERAKGNILERFSAQQFPDLHSELNLSSLELGDSALYFCASSVGGNTGELFFGEGSRLTVL.

The chain recombines TRBV18 with TRBJ2-3, with 7 nucleotides matching TRBD1. The germline gives CDR1 KGHSH, CDR2 LQKENI. This CDR3 comprises 14 residues. Trimming took 3 bases from V and 5 from J; bases not matched to a gene: 5. CDR3 region: CASSPAGGKDTQYF. For the CDR3, the DNA is TGTGCCAGCTCACCGGCAGGGGGAAAAGATACGCAGTATTTT.

The chain links TRBV4-2 to TRBJ1-2; D uncertain. The length of the CDR3 is 16 residues. Trimming took 7 bases from V and 4 from J, leaving 22 bases between them. Germline values: CDR1 LGHNA, CDR2 YNFKEQ. CDR3 region: CASTFSSGVEGYGYTF. In nucleotides, the CDR3 is TGTGCCAGCACCTTTTCTTCCGGGGTAGAGGGCTATGGCTACACCTTC.

The chain has TRBV2 and TRBJ1-5; D is undetermined. V dropped 6 bases and J dropped 4 bases, with 10 bases sitting between them. The CDR3 totals 13 residues. Germline assignment: CDR1 SNHLY and CDR2 FYNNEI. The DNA of the CDR3 is TGTGCCAGCAGCTCAGAAAATAATCAGCCCCAGCATTTT. The encoded protein is CASSSENNQPQHF.

The chain recombines TRBV6-2 or TRBV6-3 with TRBJ2-1, with TRBD2 as a possible D gene (5 bases). V was trimmed by 2 bases and J by 0 bases, leaving 17 bases between them. Germline-derived CDR1 and CDR2 are MNHEY and SVGEGT. This CDR3 contains 18 residues. CDR3 amino acids: CASSYTRSRARSYNEQFF. In DNA, the CDR3 is TGTGCCAGCAGTTACACCCGATCGAGGGCGCGCTCCTACAATGAGCAGTTCTTC.

The V call is TRBV5-1, the J call TRBJ2-1; D remains ambiguous. The CDR3 totals 12 residues. Germline CDR1 is SGHRS and CDR2 is YFSETQ. Trimming cost V 5 bases and J 5 bases, with 8 bases left between them. In DNA, the CDR3 is TGCGCCAGCAGTTTAGTTCACAATGAGCAGTTCTTC. Translating it yields CASSLVHNEQFF.

V usage is TRBV4-2 and J usage is TRBJ2-5; maybe TRBD2 (5 bases). Germline V gene data show CDR1 as LGHNA and CDR2 as YNFKEQ. The CDR3 runs to 16 residues. V was shortened by 4 bases and J by 5 bases, with 20 bases between the two germline ends. Here the CDR3 DNA reads TGTGCCAGCAGCCGCTCCCGGGGTTTCATGGGGGAGACCCAGTACTTC. Protein: CASSRSRGFMGETQYF.

The V gene is TRBV12-3 or TRBV12-4, the J gene TRBJ1-5; TRBD1 is a possible D gene (5 bases). This CDR3 region has 12 residues. With 5 bases removed from V and 6 bases from J, the gap between germline ends came to 8 bases. In DNA, the CDR3 is TGTGCCAGCAGTGGGGGGATTCAGCCCCAGCATTTT. It translates to CASSGGIQPQHF.

A note on this clone: The sample contains more than one DNA sequence encoding this CDR3. The rearrangement uses TRBV20-1 and TRBJ2-7; possibly TRBD2 for D (6 bases). This CDR3 contains 11 residues. CDR1 is DFQATT and CDR2 is SNEGSKA in the germline V gene (reference sequence). V lost 3 bases, J lost 3 bases, and 6 bases lay in between. DNA for the CDR3: TGCAGTGCTAGGGGGGGCTACGAGCAGTACTTC. Translating gives CSARGGYEQYF.

The rearrangement links TRBV13 to TRBJ1-1; a possible D gene is TRBD1 (5 bases). Germline CDR1 reads PRHDT; CDR2 reads FYEKMQ (reference sequence). The CDR3 has 15 amino acids. Trimming pared 5 bases from V and 0 bases from J, leaving 13 bases between. The CDR3 DNA follows: TGTGCCAGCAGCCCCGCCGGGGGGGTGAACACTGAAGCTTTCTTT. Amino acids: CASSPAGGVNTEAFF. Full variable domain (outside the CDR3, taken from reference TRBV13 and TRBJ1-1): AAGVIQSPRHLIKEKRETATLKCYPIPRHDTVYWYQQGPGQDPQFLISFYEKMQSDKGSIPDRFSAQQFSDYHSELNMSSLELGDSALYFCASSPAGGVNTEAFFGQGTRLTVV.

The chain uses TRBV5-1 and TRBJ2-6; D gene uncertain. Germline V CDR1 and CDR2: SGHRS, YFSETQ. This CDR3 is 15 amino acids long. V was shortened by 7 bases and J by 0 bases, with 11 bases between the two germline ends. For the CDR3, the DNA is TGCGCCAGCGCTGAGAGGAGCTCTGGGGCCAACGTCCTGACTTTC. It encodes CASAERSSGANVLTF. The full variable domain, completed using reference TRBV5-1 and TRBJ2-6, is KAGVTQTPRYLIKTRGQQVTLSCSPISGHRSVSWYQQTPGQGLQFLFEYFSETQRNKGNFPGRFSGRQFSNSRSEMNVSTLELGDSALYLCASAERSSGANVLTFGAGSRLTVL.

This clone was seen a handful of times. The chain combines TRBV19 with TRBJ1-1, with 9 bases that match TRBD1. Trimming took 1 base from V and 6 from J; bases not matched to a gene: 0. Looked up from germline, CDR1 is LNHDA and CDR2 is SQIVND (reference sequence). This CDR3 has 13 amino acids. CDR3 nucleotides: TGTGCCAGTAGTATAGGGACAGGGGCTGAAGCTTTCTTT. Protein product: CASSIGTGAEAFF.

V gene TRBV2 combines with J gene TRBJ1-2; perhaps TRBD1 as D (5 bases). CDR1 and CDR2 from the germline V gene are SNHLY and FYNNEI. Trimming pared 9 bases from V and 1 base from J, leaving 15 bases between. The CDR3 is 14 amino acids. This chain's CDR3 is CASKDSSNNYGYTF. In nucleotides, the CDR3 is TGTGCCAGTAAAGACAGCTCCAATAACTATGGCTACACCTTC. The full variable domain, in which reference TRBV2 and TRBJ1-2 provide the parts outside the CDR3, is EPEVTQTPSHQVTQMGQEVILRCVPISNHLYFYWYRQILGQKVEFLVSFYNNEISEKSEIFDDQFSVERPDGSNFTLKIRSTKLEDSAMYFCASKDSSNNYGYTFGSGTRLTVV.

Note on this clone: Other DNA sequences in the sample encode the same CDR3. This chain links TRBV10-1 with TRBJ1-2; 11 nucleotides line up with TRBD1. The CDR3 covers 13 residues. V trimming: 6 bases; J trimming: 5 bases; junction bases outside the gene matches: 2. Germline values: CDR1 WNHNN, CDR2 SYGVQD (reference sequence). The CDR3 protein is CASSGQGAYGYTF. DNA of the CDR3: TGCGCCAGCAGCGGACAGGGGGCTTATGGCTACACCTTC.

The chain carries TRBV27 and TRBJ2-1; TRBD1 matches at 7 bases. The germline gives CDR1 MNHEY, CDR2 SMNVEV (reference sequence). Trimming cost V 4 bases and J 2 bases; bases outside gene matches: 5. There are 15 residues in the CDR3. This CDR3 is CASSWGQMPYNEQFF. CDR3 nucleotides: TGTGCCAGCAGTTGGGGACAGATGCCCTACAATGAGCAGTTCTTC.

This chain uses TRBV6-5 with TRBJ1-1, with 8 bases fitting TRBD1. The CDR3 covers 15 residues. Germline V gives CDR1 MNHEY, CDR2 SVGAGI. Trimming took 0 bases from V and 7 from J; bases not matched to a gene: 7. CDR3 nucleotides: TGTGCCAGCAGTTACTCTCCAGGGGGCATGGGTGAAGCTTTCTTT. Protein product: CASSYSPGGMGEAFF.

The chain couples TRBV7-2 to TRBJ1-6; no reliable D call. CDR1 and CDR2 (germline): SGHTA, FQGNSA. V was shortened by 5 bases and J by 9 bases, with 8 bases between the two germline ends. The CDR3 runs 12 residues. The CDR3 reads CASSRPGSPLHF. CDR3 nucleotides: TGTGCCAGCAGCCGCCCGGGTTCACCCCTCCACTTT.

V usage is TRBV4-3 and J usage is TRBJ1-6, with 10 bases aligning to TRBD1. Germline V gene data show CDR1 as LGHNA and CDR2 as YSLEER. Trimming removed 4 bases from V and 10 bases from J; junction bases left unmatched: 10. This CDR3 comprises 16 residues. The CDR3 DNA is TGCGCCAGCAGCCGTACGCTGGGACAGGGGAGATCACCCCTCCACTTT. It translates to CASSRTLGQGRSPLHF.

DNA for the CDR3: TGTGCCAGCAGCCCCTACGGTCGCAGGGGGGAGGGCTACACCTTC. Amino acid sequence: CASSPYGRRGEGYTF. The chain combines TRBV7-3 with TRBJ1-2, with 7 bases identical to TRBD1. The ends lost 5 bases at V and 8 bases at J; junction bases unmatched: 14. This CDR3 has 15 residues. CDR1 is SGHTA, CDR2 FQGTGA, per germline.

Concerning this clone: Different DNA sequences within this sample yield the same CDR3. The CDR3: CASSPLQGLNTEAFF. The CDR3 region has the DNA TGTGCCAGCTCACCCCTTCAGGGGTTGAACACTGAAGCTTTCTTT. This chain connects TRBV18 to TRBJ1-1, with a tentative D call TRBD1 (6 bases). Trimming pared 3 bases from V and 0 bases from J, leaving 11 bases between. The length of the CDR3 is 15 residues. CDR1 KGHSH and CDR2 LQKENI come from the germline V gene. The full variable domain, rest sourced from reference TRBV18 and TRBJ1-1, is NAGVMQNPRHLVRRRGQEARLRCSPMKGHSHVYWYRQLPEEGLKFMVYLQKENIIDESGMPKERFSAEFPKEGPSILRIQQVVRGDSAAYFCASSPLQGLNTEAFFGQGTRLTVV.

The chain employs TRBV27 and TRBJ2-3, with TRBD2 as a possible D gene (5 bases). The V and J ends lost 5 bases and 3 bases respectively, with 18 bases between them. The CDR3 loop spans 16 amino acids. The germline V gene has CDR1 MNHEY and CDR2 SMNVEV (reference sequence). Here the CDR3 reads CASSRPSGERTDTQYF. The CDR3 DNA reads TGTGCCAGCAGTCGACCGAGCGGTGAACGGACAGATACGCAGTATTTT.

The chain uses TRBV5-5 and TRBJ2-2; TRBD1 agrees at 8 bases. The CDR3 runs to 16 residues. Unmatched junction bases numbered 11, after V lost 4 bases and J lost 6 bases. Looked up from germline, CDR1 is SGHKS and CDR2 is YYEKEE (reference sequence). The CDR3 DNA reads as TGTGCCAGCAGCCTAAGACGGGACAGGCTGCCCGGGGAGCTGTTTTTT. Protein: CASSLRRDRLPGELFF.

The chain has TRBV5-1 and TRBJ2-1; possible D gene TRBD2, 6 bases. Germline loops: CDR1 SGHRS, CDR2 YFSETQ. Trimming stripped 2 bases from V and 7 bases from J, with 10 bases between. This CDR3 is 13 amino acids long. CDR3 in amino acids: CASSLGGANEQFF. DNA for the CDR3: TGCGCCAGCAGCTTAGGCGGGGCTAATGAGCAGTTCTTC.

This clone has just a few counts. The chain joins TRBV5-6 to TRBJ1-2; D gene uncertain. The germline V and J ends were trimmed by 1 base and 0 bases, with 16 bases remaining between them. The CDR3 is made up of 17 amino acids. The V gene's germline CDR1 is SGHDT and CDR2 YYEEEE. The CDR3 here is CASSLRSGYEANYGYTF. The CDR3 coding sequence is TGTGCCAGCAGCTTGCGGAGCGGGTACGAAGCTAACTATGGCTACACCTTC.

The J gene is TRBJ1-3, the V gene TRBV9, with D perhaps TRBD1 (5 bases). Trimming took 0 bases from V and 1 from J, leaving 8 bases between them. CDR1 is SGDLS, CDR2 YYNGEE, per germline. CDR3 size: 15 residues. This CDR3 reads CASSVDGGSGNTIYF. The CDR3 bases are TGTGCCAGCAGCGTAGACGGGGGATCTGGAAACACCATATATTTT.

The chain uses TRBV5-1 and TRBJ1-1, with TRBD1 identical over 7 bases. The length of the CDR3 is 15 residues. Germline CDR1 SGHRS, CDR2 YFSETQ. V was clipped by 6 bases and J by 1 base; unmatched bases: 9. CDR3 sequence: CASTIVGGPNTEAFF. In DNA, the CDR3 is TGCGCCAGCACCATCGTAGGGGGCCCGAACACTGAAGCTTTCTTT.